This entry concerns a single T cell receptor (beta chain). The data originate from a study of shared clonotypes between healthy human individuals. Deep-level settings were used for running the assay. Clones were read by immunoSEQ multiplex PCR, and TCRdb kept only the in-frame ones, dropping some. This repertoire shows hundreds of thousands of clones, around 93% found once; its top ten account for 24%. Per the germline V gene, CDR1 is SGHNT and CDR2 is YYREEE (reference sequence). The CDR3 loop spans 15 amino acids. Trimming cost V 2 bases and J 2 bases; bases outside gene matches: 4. Naive CD8 cells lacked CD45RO, underwent positive selection for CCR7 and left out terminally differentiated effector memory CD45RA+ cells.

The TCR comes from a man aged 25 to 40 in good health. This chain connects TRBV5-4 to TRBJ2-1; 7 positions match TRBD2. What was sequenced was naive CD8+ T cells sorted from blood. DNA of the CDR3: TGTGCCAGCAGCTTAGCTAGCGGAGCCTACAATGAGCAGTTCTTC. This encodes CASSLASGAYNEQFF. The entire variable domain, with the rest obtained from reference TRBV5-4 and TRBJ2-1, is as follows: ETGVTQSPTHLIKTRGQQVTLRCSSQSGHNTVSWYQQALGQGPQFIFQYYREEENGRGNFPPRFSGLQFPNYSSELNVNALELDDSALYLCASSLASGAYNEQFFGPGTRLTVL.